Shown below are 30 T cell receptor beta chains from a single sample sequenced in a study of CD8 T cells in Susac syndrome. Reverse transcription of about 0.5 to 1 ug RNA was performed with random hexamers. MiXCR was run by TCRdb on the immunoSEQ multiplex PCR reads, yielding one entry per CDR3 protein. This table holds over 350,000 distinct CDR3 sequences, 75% to 90% found once. Sequencing used CD8+ T cells from PBMCs. The source is a human donor with multiple sclerosis.

This chain uses TRBV5-1 with TRBJ2-7, with D maybe TRBD1 (6 bases). CDR3 size: 14 residues. With 7 bases removed from V and 1 base from J, the gap between germline ends came to 15 bases. The V gene's germline CDR1 is SGHRS and CDR2 YFSETQ. CDR3 protein: CASGDMAASYEQYF. In nucleotides, the CDR3 is TGCGCCAGCGGGGACATGGCGGCTTCCTACGAGCAGTACTTC.

The V gene is TRBV6-2 or TRBV6-3, the J gene TRBJ2-1; 7 nucleotides align to TRBD1. This CDR3 is built from 13 residues. The V and J ends lost 6 bases and 5 bases, in that order; junction bases with no gene match: 4. In germline, CDR1 is MNHEY, CDR2 SVGEGT. The DNA for the CDR3 is TGTGCCAGCAGCACAGGGGTCAACAATGAGCAGTTCTTC. It codes for CASSTGVNNEQFF.

The chain is built from TRBV13 and TRBJ2-1; D is ambiguous. The V and J ends lost 6 bases and 5 bases respectively, with 17 bases between them. This CDR3 is 15 amino acids long. Germline V gives CDR1 PRHDT, CDR2 FYEKMQ (reference sequence). CDR3: CASRPASLDDNEQFF. The CDR3 bases are TGTGCCAGCAGACCGGCGAGCCTGGATGACAATGAGCAGTTCTTC.

The V call is TRBV27, the J call TRBJ1-5; D possibly corresponds to TRBD1 (5 bases). The germline V gene has CDR1 MNHEY and CDR2 SMNVEV (reference sequence). V was trimmed by 2 bases and J by 3 bases, leaving 8 bases between them. The CDR3 is 14 amino acids. CDR3 sequence reads: CASSLRGVNQPQHF. The CDR3 DNA reads as TGTGCCAGCAGTTTACGGGGGGTCAATCAGCCCCAGCATTTT.

The chain recombines TRBV7-6 with TRBJ2-3; D perhaps matches TRBD2 (6 bases). This CDR3 region has 14 residues. Germline V gene lookup returns CDR1 SGHVS and CDR2 FNYEAQ. V was shortened by 1 base and J by 4 bases, with 9 bases between the two germline ends. The CDR3 loop reads CASSLGRRADTQYF. The CDR3 DNA reads as TGTGCCAGCAGCTTAGGTCGGAGGGCAGATACGCAGTATTTT.

This sequence joins TRBV3-1 and TRBJ2-5, with D possibly TRBD2 on 5 matching bases. V dropped 4 bases and J dropped 7 bases, with 19 bases sitting between them. CDR1 and CDR2 (germline): LGHDT, YNNKEL (reference sequence). The CDR3 runs to 15 residues. DNA for the CDR3: TGTGCCAGCAGCCGCCGCGACGGACGGACTGGGACCCAGTACTTC. Its translation: CASSRRDGRTGTQYF.

Only one count was recorded for this clonotype. The chain recombines TRBV6-5 with TRBJ2-1, with 9 nucleotides matching TRBD1. The CDR3 extends over 16 amino acids. Germline V CDR1 and CDR2: MNHEY, SVGAGI. V lost 2 bases, J lost 8 bases, and 10 bases stayed unmatched. Written as DNA, the CDR3 is TGTGCCAGCAGTTACGTTAGGACAGGGGAGTTCGATGAGCAGTTCTTC. This encodes CASSYVRTGEFDEQFF.

The chain couples TRBV13 to TRBJ2-3, with TRBD1 matching over 7 bases. There are 15 residues in the CDR3. Trimming cost V 5 bases and J 0 bases; bases outside gene matches: 5. From germline, CDR1 is PRHDT and CDR2 FYEKMQ (reference sequence). The CDR3 DNA follows: TGTGCCAGCAGCCGGGGACAGCCCAGCACAGATACGCAGTATTTT. This sequence encodes CASSRGQPSTDTQYF.

This clonotype was seen just once. The V and J genes are TRBV28 and TRBJ2-1; D ambiguous. The CDR3 extends over 14 amino acids. Trimming stripped 4 bases from V and 4 bases from J, with 11 bases between. CDR1 and CDR2 (germline): MDHEN, SYDVKM. The CDR3 reads CASSSGRLYNEQFF. The DNA for the CDR3 is TGTGCCAGCAGTTCTGGGCGCCTTTACAATGAGCAGTTCTTC.

This clonotype has more than one count but fewer than ten. V usage is TRBV20-1 and J usage is TRBJ2-1; the D gene could be TRBD1 or TRBD2 (5 bases each). Germline CDR1 reads DFQATT; CDR2 reads SNEGSKA (reference sequence). V was clipped by 1 base and J by 8 bases, with 18 bases between them. The CDR3 contains 15 residues. CDR3 nucleotide sequence: TGCAGTGCTAGAGCCCAGAGGGGCGGTTGGGATGAGCAGTTCTTC. It codes for CSARAQRGGWDEQFF.

The chain links TRBV30 to TRBJ2-1; TRBD2 matches 8 bases. From germline, CDR1 is GTSNPN and CDR2 SVGIG (reference sequence). This CDR3 contains 14 residues. V trimming: 3 bases; J trimming: 12 bases; junction bases outside the gene matches: 13. CDR3 DNA: TGTGCCTGGAGAGGAGCGGGAGTAGGGGGTGTGCAGTTCTTC. Protein: CAWRGAGVGGVQFF.

The rearrangement links TRBV19 to TRBJ1-1, with D perhaps TRBD1 (5 bases). The CDR3 is 16 residues long. The V gene lost 4 bases and the J gene lost 2 bases, with 17 bases spanning the gap. Germline V gives CDR1 LNHDA, CDR2 SQIVND (reference sequence). The CDR3 region is CASSSPLGEINTEAFF. In nucleotides, the CDR3 is TGTGCCAGTAGTAGCCCCTTGGGGGAAATAAACACTGAAGCTTTCTTT.

The gene calls are TRBV4-1 and TRBJ1-5; unclear D gene. The CDR3 sequence is 17 residues long. Germline-derived CDR1 and CDR2 are MGHRA and YSYEKL. The germline V and J ends were trimmed by 1 base and 2 bases, with 15 bases remaining between them. The DNA of the CDR3 is TGCGCCAGCAGCCAAGGAACGGGTCTGGCCGGCAATCAGCCCCAGCATTTT. Protein: CASSQGTGLAGNQPQHF.

V gene TRBV4-1 combines with J gene TRBJ2-1; 8 nucleotides match TRBD2. The CDR3 length is 15 residues. V shed 3 bases and J 7 bases; nucleotides not matched to a gene: 8. Germline-derived CDR1 and CDR2 are MGHRA and YSYEKL. The CDR3 DNA sequence: TGCGCCAGCAGCCATGTCGGGGGGGCGGGGAATGAGCAGTTCTTC. Translation gives CASSHVGGAGNEQFF.

The rearrangement uses TRBV9 and TRBJ2-1, with a weak D call TRBD2 (6 bases). In germline, CDR1 is SGDLS, CDR2 YYNGEE. This CDR3 contains 15 residues. The V gene lost 4 bases and the J gene lost 6 bases, with 17 bases spanning the gap. In DNA form, the CDR3 reads TGTGCCAGCAGCCCCGACGGAGGGGACGGCAATGAGCAGTTCTTC. Translating it yields CASSPDGGDGNEQFF.

This chain uses TRBV6-1 with TRBJ2-1; 12 bases agree with TRBD2. J lost 3 bases, V lost 6 bases, and 6 bases had no gene match. CDR3 size: 16 residues. Germline V lookup: CDR1 MNHNS, CDR2 SASEGT. CDR3 sequence reads: CASRVGTSGFYNEQFF. In DNA, the CDR3 is TGTGCCAGCAGAGTCGGGACTAGCGGGTTCTACAATGAGCAGTTCTTC.

The chain couples TRBV20-1 to TRBJ2-7; no firm D call. Germline CDR1 reads DFQATT; CDR2 reads SNEGSKA (reference sequence). Trimming cost V 5 bases and J 7 bases, with 15 bases left between them. The CDR3 length is 12 residues. CDR3 DNA: TGCAGTGCTGAGACTGGTGTGGGGGAGCAGTACTTC. Encoded protein: CSAETGVGEQYF.

This chain connects TRBV27 to TRBJ1-1; 7 bases line up with TRBD1. This CDR3 spans 17 amino acids. Trimming at V came to 4 bases and at J to 0 bases, leaving 11 bases not matched to a gene. Germline CDR1 is MNHEY and CDR2 is SMNVEV (reference sequence). Written as DNA, the CDR3 is TGTGCCAGCAGTTACCAGGTAGGAGGGGGCGTGAACACTGAAGCTTTCTTT. Protein sequence: CASSYQVGGGVNTEAFF.

The rearrangement uses TRBV29-1 and TRBJ2-1; 10 positions agree with TRBD2. CDR1 is SQVTM, CDR2 ANQGSEA, per germline. This CDR3 spans 14 amino acids. The junction had 8 bases not matched to a gene; V was cut back by 5 bases and J by 7 bases. CDR3 amino acids: CSVLGEREGNEQFF. The CDR3 bases are TGCAGCGTTCTGGGTGAGCGGGAGGGTAATGAGCAGTTCTTC.

This chain connects TRBV30 to TRBJ2-7; D possibly corresponds to TRBD2 (5 bases). V was trimmed by 5 bases and J by 2 bases, leaving 13 bases between them. There are 13 residues in the CDR3. The germline CDR1 and CDR2 sequences are GTSNPN and SVGIG (reference sequence). CDR3 sequence reads: CAWCRTVAYEQYF. In nucleotides, the CDR3 is TGTGCCTGGTGTCGGACTGTAGCCTACGAGCAGTACTTC.

In its sample, this clonotype was seen once. The rearrangement links TRBV12-3 or TRBV12-4 to TRBJ1-5; TRBD1 might be the D (6 bases). V lost 8 bases and J lost 7, with 21 bases in between. The CDR3 is 15 residues long. The CDR3 coding sequence is TGTGCCAGCGGGTCGAGGGGGGCGCCTCGCCAGCCCCAGCATTTT. Its protein is CASGSRGAPRQPQHF.

The rearrangement links TRBV6-1 to TRBJ2-7, with D possibly called TRBD1 or TRBD2 (5 bases each). Trimming shortened V by 5 bases and J by 2 bases, and 10 bases separated the two germline ends. Germline V gene sequence: CDR1 MNHNS, CDR2 SASEGT. The CDR3 is 13 amino acids. The CDR3 DNA follows: TGTGCCAGCAGTCAGTGGGGGACCTACGAGCAGTACTTC. The encoded protein is CASSQWGTYEQYF.

V is TRBV4-1 and J is TRBJ1-3; D is unclear. With 0 bases removed from V and 11 bases from J, the gap between germline ends came to 17 bases. Germline values: CDR1 MGHRA, CDR2 YSYEKL. The CDR3 covers 15 residues. As DNA, the CDR3 is TGCGCCAGCAGCCAAGAAGCGGGAAAAGTAGGACCCATATATTTT. Its translation is CASSQEAGKVGPIYF.

This chain links TRBV6-1 with TRBJ2-4; D is ambiguous. The CDR3 loop spans 14 amino acids. Trimming took 1 base from V and 7 from J, leaving 11 bases between them. Germline-derived CDR1 and CDR2 are MNHNS and SASEGT. CDR3 residues: CASSEVGFGNIQYF. The CDR3 DNA reads TGTGCCAGCAGTGAAGTCGGCTTTGGGAACATTCAGTACTTC.

The gene calls are TRBV7-9 and TRBJ1-2; no clear D gene. The CDR3 loop spans 13 amino acids. Germline CDR1 and CDR2: SEHNR and FQNEAQ (reference sequence). With 1 base removed from V and 2 bases from J, the gap between germline ends came to 5 bases. The CDR3, as DNA: TGTGCCAGCAGCTTAGAGAACAACTATGGCTACACCTTC. Protein: CASSLENNYGYTF.

This clonotype was observed once. The chain links TRBV29-1 to TRBJ1-2; 10 nucleotides line up with TRBD1. V lost 4 bases and J lost 4; bases outside the gene matches: 3. CDR1 is SQVTM and CDR2 is ANQGSEA in the germline V gene. This CDR3 is built from 13 residues. CDR3 bases: TGCAGCGTTGTGGGACAGGGGACCTATGGCTACACCTTC. Protein sequence: CSVVGQGTYGYTF. The whole variable domain, remainder taken from reference TRBV29-1 and TRBJ1-2, is SAVISQKPSRDICQRGTSLTIQCQVDSQVTMMFWYRQQPGQSLTLIATANQGSEATYESGFVIDKFPISRPNLTFSTLTVSNMSPEDSSIYLCSVVGQGTYGYTFGSGTRLTVV.

The sample holds one count of this clonotype. The gene calls are TRBV29-1 and TRBJ1-2; D is undetermined. Trimming removed 7 bases from V and 3 bases from J, with 12 bases in between. The germline V gene encodes CDR1 SQVTM and CDR2 ANQGSEA. The CDR3 is 12 residues long. In DNA, the CDR3 is TGCAGCGCCAAGTATGCGGACTATGGCTACACCTTC. This translates into CSAKYADYGYTF.

The chain uses TRBV28 and TRBJ2-3, with TRBD2 matching over 7 bases. The CDR3 consists of 17 residues. Germline lookup yields CDR1 MDHEN and CDR2 SYDVKM. V was pared by 1 base and J by 5 bases, with 12 bases of the junction left unmatched. The CDR3 region is CASSLLVAGNMLDTQYF. The CDR3 nucleotides are TGTGCCAGCAGTTTATTAGTAGCGGGCAACATGCTAGATACGCAGTATTTT.

This sequence joins TRBV5-1 and TRBJ1-1; no definite D call. Trimming removed 5 bases from V and 2 bases from J, with 13 bases in between. Germline V gene lookup returns CDR1 SGHRS and CDR2 YFSETQ. The CDR3 spans 14 residues. This CDR3 reads CASSYPGNNTEAFF. For the CDR3, the DNA is TGCGCCAGCAGTTATCCCGGGAACAACACTGAAGCTTTCTTT.

The chain links TRBV12-3 or TRBV12-4 to TRBJ2-4, with unresolved D. Trimming left V 3 bases short and J 0 bases short, with 12 bases between. This CDR3 is built from 16 residues. CDR3 bases: TGTGCCAGCAGTTTTCGTGGAGACTTAGCCAAAAACATTCAGTACTTC. It specifies CASSFRGDLAKNIQYF.